This record looks at one T cell receptor (beta chain) sequence and its context. This record belongs to a study of control samples from healthy donors and cancer patients. Repertoires were generated with immunoSEQ multiplex PCR, while TCRdb's copy carries only in-frame clones and drops some. The data contain about 140,000 clones, 70% to 90% of them singletons. This CDR3 has 16 amino acids. Germline lookup yields CDR1 MNHEY and CDR2 SVGEGT. V dropped 4 bases and J dropped 8 bases, with 20 bases sitting between them. The sequencing sample was made of blood. This clonotype originated in a man aged 18 to 29 in good health. This chain connects TRBV6-2 or TRBV6-3 to TRBJ1-4; a weak D match, TRBD1 (6 bases). The chain's CDR3 is CASSSPRTEFWEKLFF. CDR3 nucleotide sequence: TGTGCCAGCAGTTCCCCGCGGACAGAATTTTGGGAAAAACTGTTTTTT.